This T cell receptor beta chain was sequenced in a study of shared clonotypes between healthy human individuals. Study-wide results and caveats: Some clonotypes were shared by all four sorted-subset donors, while others were not shared. The non-shared ones had lower generation probabilities than the shared ones. Rarefaction demonstrated incomplete sorted-subset sequencing despite large depth.

V trimming: 4 bases; J trimming: 1 base; junction bases outside the gene matches: 1. Germline V gene lookup returns CDR1 LNHDA and CDR2 SQIVND (reference sequence). This CDR3 region has 15 residues. Regarding this clone: No antigen is known for it.

Deep-level assay runs were performed. Sequencing used immunoSEQ multiplex PCR; TCRdb keeps in-frame clones, though not all of them. The sample shows just over 2,000,000 clones, 85% to 95% of them seen only once. The investigators split CD4+ cells into a CD45RA+ naive subset and a CD45RA-negative memory subset. The sequence derives from a man aged 18 to 30 in good health. The V gene is TRBV19, the J gene TRBJ2-2; TRBD1 matches at 9 bases. Sequencing was performed on naive CD4+ T cells sorted from blood. The sample's subset: CD45RA+ positively selected. CDR3 DNA sequence: TGTGCCAGTAGTAAGACAGGGGGGAACACCGGGGAGCTGTTTTTT. Translated, it gives CASSKTGGNTGELFF.